The rows below give T cell receptor beta chains drawn from one sample of a study of cytomegalovirus exposure and HLA in healthy donors. The repertoire was sequenced with immunoSEQ multiplex PCR; TCRdb's copy has only in-frame clones and lacks some. This sample has under 200,000 clones; approximately 81% occur once, and the top ten carry around 0.25%. Sequencing was carried out using PBMCs. The origin of the receptors is a boy aged 5 to 17 in good health and CMV-seronegative. Both conserved end residues are trimmed from each CDR3. Expanded clones get a size class; other rows say once, few or many, or leave the size out.

>NA|TRBV5-1|TRBJ2-2
ASGRGTQNTGELF
>NA|TRBV4-2|TRBJ2-3
ASSQETLPRTDTQY
>NA|TRBV4-3|TRBJ2-7
ASSQELHYEQY
>NA|TRBV19|TRBJ2-5
ASSIASQGKETQY
>NA|TRBV5-6|TRBJ2-1
ASSPRVAGAQQF
>once|TRBV7-3|TRBJ2-1
ASSLVGTSNNNEQF
>NA|TRBV5-1|TRBJ2-1
ASSLEGPTYNEQF
>NA|TRBV5-4|TRBJ1-3
ASSLVRPGGGNTIY
>NA|TRBV5-6|TRBJ1-2
ASSRGRGDGYT
>few|TRBV13|TRBJ1-1
ASSLDRRDEAF
>NA|TRBV5-6|TRBJ2-3
ASSPGLAGITDTQY
>NA|TRBV29-1|TRBJ1-2
SVEGSNYGYT
>few|TRBV29-1|TRBJ1-2
SGLQGSGYT
>NA|TRBV10-3|TRBJ2-5
AISPGVREAQY